One and the same sample provided the 32 T cell receptor beta chains below, sequenced in a study of cytomegalovirus exposure and HLA in healthy donors. PCR was performed using 60 Vbeta and 13 Jbeta primers. Generated by immunoSEQ multiplex PCR, the TCRdb table keeps only in-frame clones and is missing some. The sample lists about 300,000 clones, 80% to 90% occurring once. Sequenced input: PBMCs. These receptors were collected from a man aged 40-49 years in good health and CMV-seropositive.

For this clone: One end of the junction fails to match germline, which may point to a read error. Distinct nucleotide sequences in the sample also encode this CDR3. This chain joins TRBV7-9 and TRBJ2-7, with D uncertain. Germline V gene lookup returns CDR1 SEHNR and CDR2 FQNEAQ (reference sequence). CDR3 length: 12 residues. CDR3 nucleotide sequence: TGTTCCAGCAGCCCCTCCTCCTACGAGCAGTACTTC. Residues: CSSSPSSYEQYF.

The chain combines TRBV7-2 with TRBJ2-1; the D gene is possibly TRBD1 (6 bases). This CDR3 is 17 amino acids long. Germline lookup yields CDR1 SGHTA and CDR2 FQGNSA. Trimming left V 0 bases short and J 9 bases short, with 21 bases between. CDR3 bases: TGTGCCAGCAGCTTAGCGGTGCAAGTAACAGGGTTCACTGAGCAGTTCTTC. Protein product: CASSLAVQVTGFTEQFF.

This chain joins TRBV18 and TRBJ2-7; 9 nucleotides match TRBD1. The CDR3 runs 15 residues. J gave up 3 bases and V 0 bases, and 3 bases lay outside the gene matches. Germline V gene data show CDR1 as KGHSH and CDR2 as LQKENI. In DNA form, the CDR3 reads TGTGCCAGCTCACCACCGGGGACAGGGTTCTACGAGCAGTACTTC. Encoded protein: CASSPPGTGFYEQYF. The whole variable domain, filled in from reference TRBV18 and TRBJ2-7, reads NAGVMQNPRHLVRRRGQEARLRCSPMKGHSHVYWYRQLPEEGLKFMVYLQKENIIDESGMPKERFSAEFPKEGPSILRIQQVVRGDSAAYFCASSPPGTGFYEQYFGPGTRLTVT.

The chain joins TRBV19 to TRBJ1-2, with 7 bases lining up with TRBD1. V was clipped by 4 bases and J by 12 bases; unmatched bases: 8. Germline V gene sequence: CDR1 LNHDA, CDR2 SQIVND (reference sequence). The CDR3 extends over 12 amino acids. Here the CDR3 reads CASSTPGQSHTF. The CDR3 nucleotides read TGTGCCAGTAGTACACCGGGACAGAGCCACACCTTC.

Of note for this clone: Additional DNA sequences in this sample encode the identical CDR3. The chain has TRBV19 and TRBJ2-7; 8 bases line up with TRBD1. The CDR3 runs to 13 residues. Germline CDR1 is LNHDA and CDR2 is SQIVND (reference sequence). With 4 bases clipped from V and 1 base from J, the junction kept 0 bases outside the gene matches. The DNA for the CDR3 is TGTGCCAGTAGTAACAGGGGGTCCTACGAGCAGTACTTC. Translated: CASSNRGSYEQYF.

About this clone: One end of the junction is discordant with germline, which a read error may explain. Other DNA sequences in the same sample also yield this CDR3. CDR3 sequence (DNA): TGTGCCAGCAGCTTACCAGACCGAGGCAATGAACAGTTCTTC. It specifies CASSLPDRGNEQFF. V usage is TRBV11-2 and J usage is TRBJ2-1; no firm D call. The CDR3 extends over 14 amino acids. CDR1 SGHAT and CDR2 FQNNGV come from the germline V gene.

The chain links TRBV28 to TRBJ2-1, with TRBD2 as a possible D gene (6 bases). V gave up 6 bases and J gave up 9 bases, with 15 bases separating them. The CDR3 loop spans 13 amino acids. Germline loops: CDR1 MDHEN, CDR2 SYDVKM. The CDR3 region has the DNA TGTGCCAGCAGCTCCAGGCGGGACGGTGAGCAGTTCTTC. Translation: CASSSRRDGEQFF. The full variable domain, its missing parts supplied by reference TRBV28 and TRBJ2-1, is DVKVTQSSRYLVKRTGEKVFLECVQDMDHENMFWYRQDPGLGLRLIYFSYDVKMKEKGDIPEGYSVSREKKERFSLILESASTNQTSMYLCASSSRRDGEQFFGPGTRLTVL.

The chain is built from TRBV7-9 and TRBJ2-1, with 9 bases lining up with TRBD2. Trimming at V came to 8 bases and at J to 10 bases, leaving 3 bases not matched to a gene. CDR3 length: 11 residues. The germline V gene has CDR1 SEHNR and CDR2 FQNEAQ (reference sequence). CDR3 region: CASGRGGEQFF. CDR3 DNA sequence: TGTGCCAGCGGGCGGGGGGGGGAGCAGTTCTTC.

This chain connects TRBV7-2 to TRBJ1-2; 7 bases are a match to TRBD1. The V segment lost 3 bases and the J segment 2 bases; nucleotides outside the gene matches: 3. CDR3 length: 14 residues. CDR1 is SGHTA, CDR2 FQGNSA, per germline. In DNA form, the CDR3 reads TGTGCCAGCAGCTTCGGACAGGCAAACTATGGCTACACCTTC. This translates into CASSFGQANYGYTF.

The chain links TRBV5-4 to TRBJ2-3; D unresolved. The CDR3 is 14 amino acids. V gave up 4 bases and J gave up 0 bases, with 9 bases separating them. Germline CDR1 is SGHNT and CDR2 is YYREEE (reference sequence). The CDR3 is CASSRERSTDTQYF. The CDR3 DNA follows: TGTGCCAGCAGCAGAGAACGAAGCACAGATACGCAGTATTTT. Combining the CDR3 with reference TRBV5-4 and TRBJ2-3 gives the whole variable domain ETGVTQSPTHLIKTRGQQVTLRCSSQSGHNTVSWYQQALGQGPQFIFQYYREEENGRGNFPPRFSGLQFPNYSSELNVNALELDDSALYLCASSRERSTDTQYFGPGTRLTVL.

This clone occurred a few times. The chain uses TRBV5-1 and TRBJ1-3, with a possible D match to TRBD1 (5 bases). Germline CDR1 SGHRS, CDR2 YFSETQ. Trimming pared 3 bases from V and 3 bases from J, leaving 10 bases between. The CDR3 covers 14 residues. This CDR3 is CASSSGGGGNTIYF. The CDR3 nucleotides are TGCGCCAGCAGCTCTGGGGGGGGTGGAAACACCATATATTTT.

The gene calls are TRBV19 and TRBJ1-5; possibly TRBD1 for D (6 bases). Deletions cut 4 bases from V and 4 bases from J, with 11 bases between. The length of the CDR3 is 14 residues. Germline CDR1 is LNHDA and CDR2 is SQIVND (reference sequence). The CDR3 reads CASSRGTPNQPQHF. DNA of the CDR3: TGTGCCAGTAGTAGAGGGACACCGAATCAGCCCCAGCATTTT.

V is TRBV7-9 and J is TRBJ2-1; possibly TRBD2 for D (6 bases). CDR1 and CDR2 from the germline V gene are SEHNR and FQNEAQ (reference sequence). Trimming stripped 3 bases from V and 7 bases from J, with 16 bases between. This CDR3 region has 15 residues. CDR3 protein: CASSFPGEGLNEQFF. The CDR3 coding sequence is TGTGCCAGCAGCTTTCCGGGAGAGGGTCTAAATGAGCAGTTCTTC.

The V gene is TRBV11-2, the J gene TRBJ2-7; a possible D gene is TRBD1 (5 bases). The CDR3 loop spans 12 amino acids. V was trimmed by 7 bases and J by 0 bases, leaving 7 bases between them. Germline CDR1 is SGHAT and CDR2 is FQNNGV. The CDR3 loop reads CASTDNSYEQYF. The CDR3 DNA follows: TGTGCCAGCACGGACAACTCCTACGAGCAGTACTTC.

V is TRBV6-5 and J is TRBJ2-1; 8 nucleotides line up with TRBD2. V was pared by 6 bases and J by 6 bases, with 7 bases of the junction left unmatched. The CDR3 has 14 amino acids. Per germline, CDR1 MNHEY and CDR2 SVGAGI. The CDR3 nucleotides are TGTGCCAGCAGCCCCGGGACTAGGAGCAATGAGCAGTTCTTC. Encoded protein: CASSPGTRSNEQFF.

The genes are TRBV28 and TRBJ2-7, with D possibly matching TRBD2 (7 bases). The CDR3 has 15 residues. Germline CDR1 is MDHEN and CDR2 is SYDVKM. The ends were cut back, 6 bases at V and 6 bases at J, with 21 bases in the middle. The CDR3 region has the DNA TGTGCCAGCAGCCCTTCGACTAGCTGGACAGCCGAGCAGTACTTC. Its protein product is CASSPSTSWTAEQYF. The variable domain in full, with the rest retrieved from reference TRBV28 and TRBJ2-7, is DVKVTQSSRYLVKRTGEKVFLECVQDMDHENMFWYRQDPGLGLRLIYFSYDVKMKEKGDIPEGYSVSREKKERFSLILESASTNQTSMYLCASSPSTSWTAEQYFGPGTRLTVT.

This chain links TRBV6-5 with TRBJ2-7, with D unclear. The CDR3 has 12 amino acids. The germline V gene has CDR1 MNHEY and CDR2 SVGAGI. V lost 5 bases to trimming and J lost 7 bases, with 12 bases between them. The CDR3 coding sequence is TGTGCCAGCAGTGAGTTATCGTGGGAGCAGTACTTC. It codes for CASSELSWEQYF.

DNA for the CDR3: TGTGCCAGCAGTTTGCTGAGCGGAAGGCTAGCGGGGAACCCCCCCACAGATACGCAGTATTTT. Translated, it gives CASSLLSGRLAGNPPTDTQYF. V is TRBV28 and J is TRBJ2-3, with TRBD2 identical over 9 bases. CDR1 and CDR2 (germline): MDHEN, SYDVKM. After removal of 3 bases from V and 2 bases from J, the junction contained 21 bases not matched to a gene. The length of the CDR3 is 21 residues. The entire variable domain, with the rest obtained from reference TRBV28 and TRBJ2-3, is as follows: DVKVTQSSRYLVKRTGEKVFLECVQDMDHENMFWYRQDPGLGLRLIYFSYDVKMKEKGDIPEGYSVSREKKERFSLILESASTNQTSMYLCASSLLSGRLAGNPPTDTQYFGPGTRLTVL.

The chain uses TRBV2 and TRBJ2-7, with D possibly being TRBD2 (7 bases). The V and J ends lost 3 bases and 6 bases respectively, with 15 bases between them. The CDR3 has 14 amino acids. The V gene's germline CDR1 is SNHLY and CDR2 FYNNEI. The CDR3 bases are TGTGCCAGCAGTGAGGGGGGGCTCAAGAGCGAGCAGTACTTC. This sequence encodes CASSEGGLKSEQYF.

The chain combines TRBV27 with TRBJ2-3; TRBD2 matches 10 bases. The CDR3 runs to 16 residues. Losses at the gene ends were 3 bases for V and 2 bases for J; bases not matched to a gene: 5. Germline loops: CDR1 MNHEY, CDR2 SMNVEV (reference sequence). The CDR3 reads CASSLGSGRSTDTQYF. The CDR3 DNA reads TGTGCCAGCAGTTTGGGTAGCGGGAGGTCCACAGATACGCAGTATTTT.

This clone was seen just once. The chain joins TRBV4-3 to TRBJ2-7, with a weak D call TRBD1 (5 bases). V was pared by 0 bases and J by 0 bases, with 9 bases between. Germline CDR1 LGHNA, CDR2 YSLEER. The CDR3 runs 15 residues. The CDR3 is CASSQEWGNSYEQYF. The CDR3 DNA is TGCGCCAGCAGCCAAGAGTGGGGCAACTCCTACGAGCAGTACTTC.

This chain links TRBV5-1 with TRBJ2-7; TRBD1 matches 7 bases. The CDR3 contains 13 residues. The J segment lost 7 bases and the V segment lost 5 bases, leaving 9 bases of the junction unmatched. The germline CDR1 and CDR2 sequences are SGHRS and YFSETQ. CDR3 in DNA: TGCGCCAGCAGGTCTGAGGGGGCGAGGGAGCAGTACTTC. It yields the protein CASRSEGAREQYF.

The chain employs TRBV29-1 and TRBJ2-3; TRBD1 is a possible D gene (5 bases). Trimming removed 4 bases at V and 4 bases at J, with 12 bases between. This CDR3 contains 13 residues. The germline gives CDR1 SQVTM, CDR2 ANQGSEA. The CDR3 bases are TGCAGCGTTGCTGGCAGGGCGGCAGATACGCAGTATTTT. Encoded protein: CSVAGRAADTQYF.

The chain employs TRBV7-8 and TRBJ1-1, with 10 bases fitting TRBD1. Germline CDR1 and CDR2: SGHVS and FQNEAQ. The CDR3 has 15 amino acids. Trimming removed 5 bases from V and 6 bases from J; junction bases left unmatched: 9. The CDR3 spells CASSSKPGQGSEAFF. The DNA for the CDR3 is TGTGCCAGCAGCAGTAAACCGGGACAGGGGTCTGAAGCTTTCTTT.

The CDR3 protein is CASTRGGGGSPLHF. In DNA, the CDR3 is TGCGCCAGCACCCGGGGGGGAGGTGGCTCACCCCTCCACTTT. The chain carries TRBV5-1 and TRBJ1-6; a weak D match, TRBD1 (5 bases). Germline V gene data show CDR1 as SGHRS and CDR2 as YFSETQ. The length of the CDR3 is 14 residues. V lost 6 bases to trimming and J lost 10 bases, with 17 bases between them.

The rearrangement joins TRBV28 to TRBJ2-1; TRBD1 matches 10 bases. The germline V gene has CDR1 MDHEN and CDR2 SYDVKM. Germline trimming cut 5 bases from V and 10 bases from J; bases unmatched to any gene: 11. This CDR3 is built from 15 residues. DNA for the CDR3: TGTGCCAGCAGTGCGCCGGGACAGGGGCATTGGGAGCAGTTCTTC. Translating it yields CASSAPGQGHWEQFF.

This clone was recorded a few times. Different DNA sequences within this sample yield the same CDR3. The chain links TRBV15 to TRBJ1-5; the D gene is possibly TRBD1 (5 bases). The CDR3 is made up of 14 amino acids. Germline V lookup: CDR1 LNHNV, CDR2 YYDKDF (reference sequence). Trimming shortened V by 0 bases and J by 2 bases, and 5 bases separated the two germline ends. CDR3 region: CATSRDRGNQPQHF. Written as DNA, the CDR3 is TGTGCCACCAGCAGAGACAGGGGCAATCAGCCCCAGCATTTT.

The chain recombines TRBV6-6 with TRBJ1-5; D possibly corresponds to TRBD1 (5 bases). V dropped 2 bases and J dropped 0 bases, with 11 bases sitting between them. The CDR3 is made up of 16 amino acids. The germline V gene has CDR1 MNHNY and CDR2 SVGAGI (reference sequence). CDR3 nucleotides: TGTGCCAGCAGTTACGCGGGACGGAATAGCAATCAGCCCCAGCATTTT. Its translation is CASSYAGRNSNQPQHF.

The count of this clone is one. J is TRBJ2-7 and V is TRBV7-2; a weak D match, TRBD2 (5 bases). The CDR3 is 15 amino acids. Per the germline V gene, CDR1 is SGHTA and CDR2 is FQGNSA. Trimming pared 4 bases from V and 4 bases from J, leaving 17 bases between. The CDR3 DNA reads TGTGCCAGCAGCTCCCTCGTGGGAGACGGGTACGAGCAGTACTTC. Encoded protein: CASSSLVGDGYEQYF.

This chain links TRBV10-3 with TRBJ2-7, with D perhaps matching TRBD2 (5 bases). The V end was cut by 2 bases, the J end by 0 bases, with 8 bases between. Germline values: CDR1 ENHRY, CDR2 SYGVKD. The CDR3 runs 14 residues. This chain's CDR3 is CAISEPGNSYEQYF. CDR3 DNA: TGTGCCATCAGTGAGCCGGGGAACTCCTACGAGCAGTACTTC.

The CDR3, as DNA: TGTGCCAGCAGCTCCCGGGGGAGAGCTAATGAAAAACTGTTTTTT. Translating it yields CASSSRGRANEKLFF. The chain uses TRBV11-2 and TRBJ1-4, with D perhaps TRBD1 (5 bases). The CDR3 extends over 15 amino acids. Trimming stripped 4 bases from V and 3 bases from J, with 12 bases between. CDR1 is SGHAT, CDR2 FQNNGV, per germline.

The chain employs TRBV27 and TRBJ2-3; a possible D gene is TRBD2 (5 bases). The CDR3 is made up of 14 amino acids. Germline CDR1 is MNHEY and CDR2 is SMNVEV (reference sequence). V shed 4 bases and J shed 2 bases, with 10 bases lying between them. The CDR3 DNA sequence: TGTGCCAGCAGTTCTACGGGGTACACAGATACGCAGTATTTT. Protein product: CASSSTGYTDTQYF.